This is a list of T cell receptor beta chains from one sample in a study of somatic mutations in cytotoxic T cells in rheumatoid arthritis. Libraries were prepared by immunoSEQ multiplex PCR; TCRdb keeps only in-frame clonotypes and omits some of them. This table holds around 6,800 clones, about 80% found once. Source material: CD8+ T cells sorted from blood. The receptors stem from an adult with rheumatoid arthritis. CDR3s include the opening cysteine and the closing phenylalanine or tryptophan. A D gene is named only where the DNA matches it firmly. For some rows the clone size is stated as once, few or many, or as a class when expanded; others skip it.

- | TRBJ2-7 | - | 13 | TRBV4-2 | TGTGCCAGCAGCATCGACGGATCCTACGAGCAGTACTTC | CASSIDGSYEQYF
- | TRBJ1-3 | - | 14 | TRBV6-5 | TGTGCCAGCAGTTACTCCCAGTCTGGAAACACCATATATTTT | CASSYSQSGNTIYF
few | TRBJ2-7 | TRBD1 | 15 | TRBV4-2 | TGTGCCAGCAGGGACCCGGGACAGGGGGAATACGAGCAGTACTTC | CASRDPGQGEYEQYF
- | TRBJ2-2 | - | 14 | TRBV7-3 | TGTGCCAGCAGCCCCACCTTGAACACCGGGGAGCTGTTTTTT | CASSPTLNTGELFF
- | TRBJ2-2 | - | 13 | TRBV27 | TGTGCCAGCGCACCGACAGTCACCGGGGAGCTGTTTTTT | CASAPTVTGELFF
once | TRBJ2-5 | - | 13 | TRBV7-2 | TGTGCCAGCAGCTTAGGGGGACCGGGGGCCCAGTACTTC | CASSLGGPGAQYF
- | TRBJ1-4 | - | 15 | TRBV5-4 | TGTGCCAGCAGCCCCCCCGGGAGGGGGTCTGAAAAACTGTTTTTT | CASSPPGRGSEKLFF
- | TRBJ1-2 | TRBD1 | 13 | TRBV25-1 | TGTGCCATTTATTCCGGGACAGGGGTTGGCTACACCTTC | CAIYSGTGVGYTF
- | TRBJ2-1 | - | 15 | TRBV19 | TGTGCCAGTAGAACAGACGGCAGCTCCTACAATGAGCAGTTCTTC | CASRTDGSSYNEQFF
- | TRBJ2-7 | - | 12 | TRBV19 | TGTGCCAGTAGTATAGATGGGGTCGAGCAGTACTTC | CASSIDGVEQYF